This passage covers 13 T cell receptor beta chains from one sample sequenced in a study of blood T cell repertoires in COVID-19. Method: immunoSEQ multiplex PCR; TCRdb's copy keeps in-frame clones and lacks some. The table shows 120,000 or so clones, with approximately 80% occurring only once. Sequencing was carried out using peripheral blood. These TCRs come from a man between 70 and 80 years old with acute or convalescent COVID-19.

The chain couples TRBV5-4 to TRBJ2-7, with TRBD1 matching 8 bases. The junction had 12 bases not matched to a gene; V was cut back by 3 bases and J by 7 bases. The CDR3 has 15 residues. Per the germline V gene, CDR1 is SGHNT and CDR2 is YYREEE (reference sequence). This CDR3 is CASSWGSRGPGEQYF. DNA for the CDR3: TGTGCCAGCAGCTGGGGGTCCAGGGGGCCTGGAGAGCAGTACTTC.

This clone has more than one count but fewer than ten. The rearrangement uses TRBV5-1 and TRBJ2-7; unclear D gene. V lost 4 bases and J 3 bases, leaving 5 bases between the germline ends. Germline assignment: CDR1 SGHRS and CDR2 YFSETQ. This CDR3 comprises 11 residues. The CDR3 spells CASSLNYEQYF. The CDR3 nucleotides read TGCGCCAGCAGCCTTAACTACGAGCAGTACTTC.

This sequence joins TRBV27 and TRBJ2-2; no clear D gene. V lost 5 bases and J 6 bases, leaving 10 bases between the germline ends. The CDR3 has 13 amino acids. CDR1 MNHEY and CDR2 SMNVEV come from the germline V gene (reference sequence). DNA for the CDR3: TGTGCCAGCAGTGGTAATGGGCCCGGGGAGCTGTTTTTT. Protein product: CASSGNGPGELFF.

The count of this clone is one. Here the CDR3 DNA reads TGCGCCAGCAGCTTGCTAGGGACTAATCAGCCCCAGCATTTT. Translated, it gives CASSLLGTNQPQHF. This chain connects TRBV5-1 to TRBJ1-5; D is possibly TRBD1 (5 bases). The V gene's germline CDR1 is SGHRS and CDR2 YFSETQ. The germline V and J ends were trimmed by 1 base and 4 bases, with 9 bases remaining between them. CDR3 length: 14 amino acids.

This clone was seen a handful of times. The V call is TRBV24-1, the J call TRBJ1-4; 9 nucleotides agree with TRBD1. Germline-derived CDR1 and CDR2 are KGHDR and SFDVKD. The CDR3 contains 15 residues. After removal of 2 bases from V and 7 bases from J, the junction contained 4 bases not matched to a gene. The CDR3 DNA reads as TGTGCCACCAGTGATTCCGGGACAGGGTCTGAAAAACTGTTTTTT. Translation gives CATSDSGTGSEKLFF.

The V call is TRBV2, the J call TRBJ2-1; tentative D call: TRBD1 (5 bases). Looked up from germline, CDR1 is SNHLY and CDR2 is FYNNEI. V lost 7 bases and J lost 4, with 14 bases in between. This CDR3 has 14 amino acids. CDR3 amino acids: CASTLTVGYNEQFF. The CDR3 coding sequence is TGTGCCAGCACCCTGACAGTTGGGTACAATGAGCAGTTCTTC.

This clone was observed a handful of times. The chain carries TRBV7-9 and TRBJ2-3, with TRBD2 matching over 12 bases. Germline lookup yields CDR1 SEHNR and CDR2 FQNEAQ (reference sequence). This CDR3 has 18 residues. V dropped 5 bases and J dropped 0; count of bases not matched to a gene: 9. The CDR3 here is CASSRSTSGRLSTDTQYF. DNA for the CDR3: TGTGCCAGCAGCCGATCGACTAGCGGGAGACTCAGCACAGATACGCAGTATTTT.

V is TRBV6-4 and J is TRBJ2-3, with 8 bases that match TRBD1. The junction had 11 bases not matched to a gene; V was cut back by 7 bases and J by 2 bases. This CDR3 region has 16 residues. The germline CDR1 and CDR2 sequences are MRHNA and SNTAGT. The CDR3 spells CASTLPRTGTTDTQYF. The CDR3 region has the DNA TGTGCCAGCACTCTACCCCGGACAGGGACCACAGATACGCAGTATTTT.

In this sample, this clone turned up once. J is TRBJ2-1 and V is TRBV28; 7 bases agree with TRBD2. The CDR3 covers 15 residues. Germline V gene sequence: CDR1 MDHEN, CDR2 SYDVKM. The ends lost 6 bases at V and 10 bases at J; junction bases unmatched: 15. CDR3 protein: CASSRSGIGSEEQFF. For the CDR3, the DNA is TGTGCCAGCAGCCGAAGCGGGATAGGTTCAGAAGAGCAGTTCTTC.

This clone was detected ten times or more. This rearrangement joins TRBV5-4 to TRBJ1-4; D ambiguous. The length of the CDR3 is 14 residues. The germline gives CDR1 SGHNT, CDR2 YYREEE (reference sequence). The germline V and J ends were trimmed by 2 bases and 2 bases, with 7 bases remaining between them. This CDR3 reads CASSFQATNEKLFF. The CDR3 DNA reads TGTGCCAGCAGCTTCCAGGCCACTAATGAAAAACTGTTTTTT.

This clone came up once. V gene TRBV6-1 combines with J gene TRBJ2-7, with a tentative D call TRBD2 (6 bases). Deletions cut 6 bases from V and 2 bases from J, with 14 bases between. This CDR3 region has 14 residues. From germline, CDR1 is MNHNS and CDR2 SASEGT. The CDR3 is CASRLGRGTYEQYF. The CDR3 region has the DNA TGTGCCAGCAGACTAGGGCGGGGAACCTACGAGCAGTACTTC.

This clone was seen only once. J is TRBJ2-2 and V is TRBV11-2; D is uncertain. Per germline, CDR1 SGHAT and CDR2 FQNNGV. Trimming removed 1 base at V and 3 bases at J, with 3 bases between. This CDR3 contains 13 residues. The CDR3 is CASSLADTGELFF. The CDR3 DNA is TGTGCCAGCAGCTTAGCCGACACCGGGGAGCTGTTTTTT.

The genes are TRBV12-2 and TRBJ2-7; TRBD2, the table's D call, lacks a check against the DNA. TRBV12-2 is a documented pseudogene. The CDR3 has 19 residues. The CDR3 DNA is TGTGCAAGTCGCCCAGGAGGGGCTAGCGGGAGGGAGAGGTCCTACGAGCAGTACTTC. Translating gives CASRPGGASGRERSYEQYF.